This T cell receptor beta chain was obtained from a study of T-cell reconstitution after alpha-beta-depleted transplantation in children. This clonotype was observed a handful of times. The CDR3 consists of 18 residues. Germline trimming cut 5 bases from V and 4 bases from J; bases unmatched to any gene: 13. The germline gives CDR1 SGHAT, CDR2 FQNNGV. During its preparation, the TCRbeta library received unique molecular identifiers. TCRdb recomputed calls from the PCR reads with MiXCR, one row per CDR3 protein. The sample has more than 550,000 distinct CDR3 sequences, roughly a tenth seen once; the top ten hold roughly 4%.

This receptor was identified in a human donor who donated a stem cell graft to a child with acute myeloid leukemia. The sequences come from PBMCs from the stem cell graft donor, collected from the stem cell graft. The V gene is TRBV11-2, the J gene TRBJ2-1, with 11 bases aligning to TRBD2. Here the CDR3 DNA reads TGTGCCAGCAGCCCCCAACTAGCGGGAGAGTTAGGGTACAATGAGCAGTTCTTC. Translated: CASSPQLAGELGYNEQFF. Full variable domain (missing parts from reference TRBV11-2 and TRBJ2-1): EAGVAQSPRYKIIEKRQSVAFWCNPISGHATLYWYQQILGQGPKLLIQFQNNGVVDDSQLPKDRFSAERLKGVDSTLKIQPAKLEDSAVYLCASSPQLAGELGYNEQFFGPGTRLTVL.